The 27 T cell receptor beta chains below all came from one sample that was sequenced in a study of cytomegalovirus exposure and HLA in healthy donors listed by TCRdb under 2017. Libraries were constructed by the immunoSEQ multiplex PCR assay. A mixture of 60 forward primers for TCR Vbeta segments and 13 reverse primers for TCR Jbeta segments was used in the multiplex PCR. The clones in this table, taken by TCRdb from immuneACCESS, are in-frame only. Not every clone is retained; where verified, under half of the shortfall comes from an unresolved V gene, and the cause of the rest is unknown. Present in this sample are approximately 73,000 clones, 65% to 85% of which were seen just once. Of the sample, roughly 12% is held by the ten largest clones. Material: PBMCs. The receptors were sampled from a man in his 70s in good health and CMV-seronegative.

This clone was picked up a small number of times. The CDR3 loop reads CASSSPGQANYGYTF. The CDR3 bases are TGTGCCAGCAGTAGCCCCGGACAGGCTAACTATGGCTACACCTTC. The V and J genes are TRBV6-5 and TRBJ1-2; TRBD1 matches 7 bases. Germline CDR1 and CDR2: MNHEY and SVGAGI. V was pared by 5 bases and J by 0 bases, with 6 bases of the junction left unmatched. CDR3 length equals 15 residues.

The chain employs TRBV27 and TRBJ2-6, with D perhaps matching TRBD1 (6 bases). The V and J ends lost 6 bases and 0 bases respectively, with 15 bases between them. Per germline, CDR1 MNHEY and CDR2 SMNVEV (reference sequence). The CDR3 is made up of 17 amino acids. CDR3 bases: TGTGCCAGCAGCGCAGGACAGTACTACTCTGGGGCCAACGTCCTGACTTTC. Translated, it gives CASSAGQYYSGANVLTF.

The chain employs TRBV19 and TRBJ2-3, with TRBD2 matching 8 bases. Looked up from germline, CDR1 is LNHDA and CDR2 is SQIVND (reference sequence). This CDR3 contains 16 residues. V shed 5 bases and J 5 bases; nucleotides not matched to a gene: 12. CDR3 sequence reads: CASSARPGGALDTQYF. CDR3 nucleotide sequence: TGTGCCAGTAGTGCCCGGCCCGGGGGGGCATTAGATACGCAGTATTTT.

The rearrangement links TRBV4-3 to TRBJ2-3; 11 nucleotides align to TRBD2. Germline loops: CDR1 LGHNA, CDR2 YSLEER. This CDR3 has 15 amino acids. Trimming removed 3 bases from V and 6 bases from J; junction bases left unmatched: 5. The CDR3 region is CASSQIGLAGDTQYF. CDR3 nucleotide sequence: TGCGCCAGCAGCCAGATCGGACTAGCGGGTGATACGCAGTATTTT.

The chain carries TRBV7-6 and TRBJ2-5; TRBD2 is a possible D gene (6 bases). V shed 1 base and J shed 4 bases, with 13 bases lying between them. Germline CDR1 and CDR2: SGHVS and FNYEAQ. CDR3 length: 15 residues. The CDR3 region has the DNA TGTGCCAGCAGCTTAGAAACGGGGGTGGGAGAGACCCAGTACTTC. This sequence encodes CASSLETGVGETQYF.

The CDR3 here is CASSLGQATNGYTF. CDR3 in DNA: TGTGCCAGCAGTCTGGGACAGGCAACTAATGGCTACACCTTC. The V gene is TRBV6-5, the J gene TRBJ1-2; 8 nucleotides agree with TRBD1. CDR1 MNHEY and CDR2 SVGAGI come from the germline V gene. V gave up 5 bases and J gave up 6 bases; unmatched junction bases: 8. The CDR3 runs to 14 residues.

The chain combines TRBV5-1 with TRBJ2-1, with 11 bases that match TRBD2. The length of the CDR3 is 16 residues. The ends lost 0 bases at V and 5 bases at J; junction bases unmatched: 4. CDR1 is SGHRS, CDR2 YFSETQ, per germline. CDR3 nucleotides: TGCGCCAGCAGCTTGGGGGGGACTAGCGGCGACAATGAGCAGTTCTTC. It is translated as CASSLGGTSGDNEQFF.

The chain is built from TRBV4-3 and TRBJ2-1; D is undetermined. CDR3 length: 15 residues. Trimming removed 0 bases at V and 4 bases at J, with 10 bases between. CDR1 and CDR2 (germline): LGHNA, YSLEER. The CDR3: CASSQDRGGYNEQFF. Written as DNA, the CDR3 is TGCGCCAGCAGCCAAGATCGTGGCGGTTACAATGAGCAGTTCTTC.

The chain is built from TRBV5-1 and TRBJ2-1; D gene ambiguous. Looked up from germline, CDR1 is SGHRS and CDR2 is YFSETQ. V shed 4 bases and J shed 4 bases, with 15 bases lying between them. This CDR3 region has 15 residues. DNA of the CDR3: TGCGCCAGCAGCGTTCCTAGAAACGATTACAATGAGCAGTTCTTC. It specifies CASSVPRNDYNEQFF.

The V call is TRBV5-4, the J call TRBJ2-7; 7 bases agree with TRBD1. V shed 0 bases and J 6 bases; nucleotides not matched to a gene: 0. Germline assignment: CDR1 SGHNT and CDR2 YYREEE (reference sequence). CDR3 size: 12 residues. The CDR3 here is CASSLDRGEQYF. The CDR3 DNA reads as TGTGCCAGCAGCTTGGACAGGGGCGAGCAGTACTTC. The full variable domain, completed using reference TRBV5-4 and TRBJ2-7, is ETGVTQSPTHLIKTRGQQVTLRCSSQSGHNTVSWYQQALGQGPQFIFQYYREEENGRGNFPPRFSGLQFPNYSSELNVNALELDDSALYLCASSLDRGEQYFGPGTRLTVT.

This clone is a singleton in its sample. The chain joins TRBV18 to TRBJ1-5, with 7 bases that match TRBD1. V dropped 3 bases and J dropped 6; count of bases not matched to a gene: 5. The CDR3 contains 14 residues. Looked up from germline, CDR1 is KGHSH and CDR2 is LQKENI. CDR3 residues: CASSPETGSQPQHF. CDR3 nucleotide sequence: TGTGCCAGCTCACCGGAGACAGGGAGTCAGCCCCAGCATTTT.

A few counts support this clone. This chain links TRBV29-1 with TRBJ1-1; D not certain. CDR3 length: 12 residues. Trimming shortened V by 4 bases and J by 8 bases, and 14 bases separated the two germline ends. CDR1 is SQVTM, CDR2 ANQGSEA, per germline. This CDR3 is CSVVRGSAEAFF. DNA for the CDR3: TGCAGCGTTGTCCGAGGGTCCGCGGAAGCTTTCTTT. The full variable domain, rest sourced from reference TRBV29-1 and TRBJ1-1, is SAVISQKPSRDICQRGTSLTIQCQVDSQVTMMFWYRQQPGQSLTLIATANQGSEATYESGFVIDKFPISRPNLTFSTLTVSNMSPEDSSIYLCSVVRGSAEAFFGQGTRLTVV.

The chain couples TRBV6-1 to TRBJ2-2; TRBD1 agrees at 10 bases. Germline CDR1 is MNHNS and CDR2 is SASEGT. V dropped 2 bases and J dropped 7; count of bases not matched to a gene: 4. The CDR3 consists of 15 residues. CDR3 sequence (DNA): TGTGCCAGCAGTGAAACCGACAGGGGGCTCGGGGAGCTGTTTTTT. Translated: CASSETDRGLGELFF.

CDR3 in amino acids: CASSLGGLSYEQYF. DNA for the CDR3: TGTGCCAGCAGCTTAGGAGGACTCTCTTACGAGCAGTACTTC. J is TRBJ2-7 and V is TRBV7-2, with a possible D match to TRBD2 (5 bases). Trimming removed 1 base at V and 4 bases at J, with 11 bases between. Germline V gene sequence: CDR1 SGHTA, CDR2 FQGNSA. The CDR3 sequence is 14 residues long. Full variable domain (outside the CDR3, taken from reference TRBV7-2 and TRBJ2-7): GAGVSQSPSNKVTEKGKDVELRCDPISGHTALYWYRQSLGQGLEFLIYFQGNSAPDKSGLPSDRFSAERTGGSVSTLTIQRTQQEDSAVYLCASSLGGLSYEQYFGPGTRLTVT.

This chain connects TRBV6-1 to TRBJ2-5; D possibly corresponds to TRBD1 (6 bases). There are 14 residues in the CDR3. Germline CDR1 is MNHNS and CDR2 is SASEGT. V lost 5 bases, J lost 4 bases, and 14 bases lay in between. CDR3 region: CASSLTGWRETQYF. The CDR3 DNA follows: TGTGCCAGCAGTCTAACAGGGTGGAGAGAGACCCAGTACTTC.

This clone has only a few counts. The V gene is TRBV7-2, the J gene TRBJ2-1; D is possibly TRBD1 (6 bases). Trimming stripped 5 bases from V and 2 bases from J, with 13 bases between. Germline V gives CDR1 SGHTA, CDR2 FQGNSA. This CDR3 region has 15 residues. The CDR3 DNA follows: TGTGCCAGCAGCCCATCAGGGGCCACCTACAATGAGCAGTTCTTC. Residues: CASSPSGATYNEQFF.

This clone was seen a handful of times. The genes are TRBV12-2 and TRBJ2-3; the table's D call of TRBD2 was not tested on the DNA. TRBV12-2 is reported as a pseudogene. This CDR3 is built from 17 residues. The CDR3 DNA sequence: TGTGCAAGTCGCTTCGCCCTAGCGGGGGTTACCACAGATACGCAGTATTTT. Its translation: CASRFALAGVTTDTQYF.

The CDR3 DNA reads as TGTGCCAGCAGCTCCTCGGGTACCCGGGGTGAAAAACTGTTTTTT. As protein: CASSSSGTRGEKLFF. V and J are TRBV7-2 and TRBJ1-4; no firm D call. Trimming shortened V by 4 bases and J by 7 bases, and 16 bases separated the two germline ends. Germline-derived CDR1 and CDR2 are SGHTA and FQGNSA. CDR3 length: 15 amino acids. The whole variable domain, remainder taken from reference TRBV7-2 and TRBJ1-4, is GAGVSQSPSNKVTEKGKDVELRCDPISGHTALYWYRQSLGQGLEFLIYFQGNSAPDKSGLPSDRFSAERTGGSVSTLTIQRTQQEDSAVYLCASSSSGTRGEKLFFGSGTQLSVL.

The chain joins TRBV7-7 to TRBJ2-7; D not resolved. The CDR3 is 15 residues long. Germline lookup yields CDR1 SSHAT and CDR2 FNYEAQ (reference sequence). The CDR3 nucleotides are TGTGCTAGCCTCCCTAGTAACACAACCTCCTACGAGCAGTACTTC. Translating it yields CASLPSNTTSYEQYF.

This clone occurred once. The genes are TRBV5-6 and TRBJ2-1, with TRBD2 identical over 12 bases. The length of the CDR3 is 15 residues. V lost 2 bases to trimming and J lost 3 bases; unmatched junction nucleotides: 0. Germline V lookup: CDR1 SGHDT, CDR2 YYEEEE. Here the CDR3 reads CASSLLAGGYNEQFF. As DNA, the CDR3 is TGTGCCAGCAGCTTACTAGCGGGGGGCTACAATGAGCAGTTCTTC.

The V and J genes are TRBV6-6 and TRBJ1-3; D may be TRBD1 (6 bases). The V end was cut by 5 bases, the J end by 4 bases, with 15 bases between. CDR3 size: 15 residues. CDR1 MNHNY and CDR2 SVGAGI come from the germline V gene (reference sequence). The CDR3 here is CASSDREGEGNTIYF. As DNA, the CDR3 is TGTGCCAGCAGTGACCGCGAGGGGGAAGGAAACACCATATATTTT.

The chain has TRBV28 and TRBJ2-7; tentatively, D is TRBD2 (6 bases). Trimming removed 5 bases from V and 4 bases from J, with 15 bases in between. Germline CDR1 is MDHEN and CDR2 is SYDVKM. This CDR3 has 14 amino acids. CDR3 sequence (DNA): TGTGCCAGCAGTCCCGGGACGGAGGGGTACGAGCAGTACTTC. Translated: CASSPGTEGYEQYF.

This chain uses TRBV5-6 with TRBJ1-3; no definite D call. Germline V CDR1 and CDR2: SGHDT, YYEEEE. The V end was cut by 7 bases, the J end by 0 bases, with 5 bases between. The CDR3 is made up of 12 amino acids. The CDR3 nucleotides are TGTGCCAGCGGCGGCTCTGGAAACACCATATATTTT. This sequence encodes CASGGSGNTIYF.

CDR3 sequence reads: CAISESALAGINEQFF. In nucleotides, the CDR3 is TGTGCCATCAGTGAGTCTGCCCTAGCGGGAATCAATGAGCAGTTCTTC. The chain links TRBV10-3 to TRBJ2-1; 9 bases map to TRBD2. CDR3 size: 16 residues. The V and J ends lost 0 bases and 6 bases, in that order; junction bases with no gene match: 6. Germline V gene data show CDR1 as ENHRY and CDR2 as SYGVKD.

The J gene is TRBJ1-5, the V gene TRBV6-6; D is ambiguous. The CDR3 is 14 amino acids. The germline CDR1 and CDR2 sequences are MNHNY and SVGAGI (reference sequence). V lost 0 bases, J lost 2 bases, and 5 bases lay in between. CDR3 sequence reads: CASSYSSGNQPQHF. The CDR3 coding sequence is TGTGCCAGCAGTTACTCGAGTGGCAATCAGCCCCAGCATTTT.

The rearrangement uses TRBV6-5 and TRBJ2-5; 9 bases agree with TRBD1. The J call may be wrong; the DNA end is better matched by TRBJ2-7. CDR3 length: 15 amino acids. The germline gives CDR1 MNHEY, CDR2 SVGAGI. CDR3 sequence: CASSLKGTGIHEQYF. The DNA for the CDR3 is TGTGCCAGCAGTTTGAAAGGGACAGGGATCCACGAGCAGTACTTC.

Here the CDR3 DNA reads TGTGCCAGCAGCAACAATTATGGCTACACCTTC. Its protein product is CASSNNYGYTF. The V call is TRBV28, the J call TRBJ1-2; unclear D gene. Per the germline V gene, CDR1 is MDHEN and CDR2 is SYDVKM. Trimming pared 6 bases from V and 5 bases from J, leaving 7 bases between. The CDR3 is 11 amino acids.